The clone carrying this T cell receptor beta chain was picked up many times. Its antigen remains unidentified. The source of the sample is a study of identical twins. Study results and limitations: Because invariant MAIT and iNKT cells could be present, zero-insertion analyses could be partly confounded. Twin sharing of out-of-frame TCR alpha was underestimated by models in monozygotic pairs. In beta out-of-frame sequences, the excess sharing between twins was weaker.

Template switching created a universal primer site, and the cDNA included unique molecular identifiers. TCRdb independently ran MiXCR on the 5' RACE reads; one entry per CDR3 protein. The data hold 500,000 to 700,000 distinct CDR3 sequences, with around 7.4% observed a single time. In germline, CDR1 is SGHRS, CDR2 YFSETQ. After removal of 0 bases from V and 3 bases from J, the junction contained 5 bases not matched to a gene. CDR3 length: 18 residues. The same data also contributed to another study, on yellow fever vaccine responses in identical twins.

The chain is built from TRBV5-1 and TRBJ2-1, with TRBD2 matching over 14 bases. This sequence originates from a woman younger than 35 in good health. Specimen: PBMCs. Here the CDR3 DNA reads TGCGCCAGCAGCTTGGGACTAGCGGGAGGGAGAGACTACAATGAGCAGTTCTTC. Translating it yields CASSLGLAGGRDYNEQFF.